Shown below are 32 T cell receptor beta chains from a single sample sequenced in a study of PD-1 blockade in classical Hodgkin lymphoma. The time point here: newly diagnosed, previously untreated cHL patient sample. The authors purified CD4+ T cells from thawed PBMCs by magnetic negative selection. The assay was immunoSEQ multiplex PCR, and TCRdb's table has in-frame clones only and misses some. This table holds under 35,000 clones, about nine tenths found once. The specimen was CD4+ T cells from blood. These receptors came from a human donor with classical Hodgkin lymphoma.

The genes are TRBV18 and TRBJ1-5, with no clear D. CDR1 and CDR2 (germline): KGHSH, LQKENI. This CDR3 is built from 14 residues. Trimming shortened V by 2 bases and J by 1 base, and 6 bases separated the two germline ends. The CDR3 bases are TGTGCCAGCTCACCAGTGGACAGCAATCAGCCCCAGCATTTT. Protein sequence: CASSPVDSNQPQHF.

The V and J genes are TRBV6-6 and TRBJ2-7; D remains unclear. Germline V gene lookup returns CDR1 MNHNY and CDR2 SVGAGI (reference sequence). This CDR3 contains 13 residues. The V end was cut by 4 bases, the J end by 7 bases, with 14 bases between. For the CDR3, the DNA is TGTGCCAGCAGTTCGCCAGCCGTTAAGGAGCAGTACTTC. As protein: CASSSPAVKEQYF.

This sequence joins TRBV7-2 and TRBJ2-2; no reliable D call. The ends were cut back, 1 base at V and 0 bases at J, with 6 bases in the middle. The CDR3 is 15 amino acids. Germline lookup yields CDR1 SGHTA and CDR2 FQGNSA. The CDR3 protein is CASSLVSPNTGELFF. Here the CDR3 DNA reads TGTGCCAGCAGCTTAGTATCGCCGAACACCGGGGAGCTGTTTTTT.

V is TRBV27 and J is TRBJ1-2; TRBD1 matches 8 bases. The CDR3 totals 13 residues. The junction had 5 bases not matched to a gene; V was cut back by 4 bases and J by 7 bases. The V gene's germline CDR1 is MNHEY and CDR2 SMNVEV (reference sequence). The CDR3 DNA reads TGTGCCAGCAGTTCGACAGGGGTGCGTGGCTACACCTTC. Amino acid sequence: CASSSTGVRGYTF.

CDR3 protein: CASSLEPRRGYTF. DNA of the CDR3: TGTGCCAGCAGCTTAGAGCCCCGGAGGGGCTACACCTTC. The chain employs TRBV11-2 and TRBJ1-2; D is undetermined. The CDR3 length is 13 residues. CDR1 is SGHAT and CDR2 is FQNNGV in the germline V gene. Trimming cost V 0 bases and J 8 bases, with 10 bases left between them. The full variable domain, with the rest looked up from reference TRBV11-2 and TRBJ1-2, is EAGVAQSPRYKIIEKRQSVAFWCNPISGHATLYWYQQILGQGPKLLIQFQNNGVVDDSQLPKDRFSAERLKGVDSTLKIQPAKLEDSAVYLCASSLEPRRGYTFGSGTRLTVV.

This clone has a handful of counts. The chain joins TRBV7-9 to TRBJ1-2; D is perhaps TRBD1 (6 bases). The CDR3 has 13 amino acids. Germline V lookup: CDR1 SEHNR, CDR2 FQNEAQ (reference sequence). Trimming took 5 bases from V and 4 from J, leaving 11 bases between them. The CDR3 sequence is CASSPIQGYGYTF. The CDR3 coding sequence is TGTGCCAGCAGCCCCATACAGGGCTATGGCTACACCTTC. The complete variable domain, with remaining parts taken from reference TRBV7-9 and TRBJ1-2, reads DTGVSQNPRHKITKRGQNVTFRCDPISEHNRLYWYRQTLGQGPEFLTYFQNEAQLEKSRLLSDRFSAERPKGSFSTLEIQRTEQGDSAMYLCASSPIQGYGYTFGSGTRLTVV.

There are a few counts of this clone. The rearrangement links TRBV7-3 to TRBJ2-1; 12 bases align to TRBD2. Germline V gene lookup returns CDR1 SGHTA and CDR2 FQGTGA. After removal of 4 bases from V and 6 bases from J, the junction contained 4 bases not matched to a gene. The CDR3 extends over 15 amino acids. The CDR3 nucleotides read TGTGCCAGCAGCTCTAGCGGGAGGGCCGGCAATGAGCAGTTCTTC. Amino acids: CASSSSGRAGNEQFF.

The chain carries TRBV6-7 and TRBJ1-5; TRBD1 aligns across 7 bases. TRBV6-7 has ORF status, its function being uncertain. The V gene end was trimmed by 2 bases and the J gene end by 6 bases; junction bases not matched to a gene: 10. The CDR3 contains 16 residues. CDR3 loop: CASSYTDRVLVQPQHF. The CDR3 nucleotides read TGTGCCAGCAGTTACACCGACAGGGTTCTGGTTCAGCCCCAGCATTTT.

The V and J genes are TRBV29-1 and TRBJ1-2, with D perhaps matching TRBD1 (6 bases). The CDR3 extends over 13 amino acids. Germline V gives CDR1 SQVTM, CDR2 ANQGSEA. Deletions cut 6 bases from V and 0 bases from J, with 11 bases between. CDR3 DNA: TGCAGCGTGCTGGACAGCCCTAACTATGGCTACACCTTC. It codes for CSVLDSPNYGYTF.

This chain links TRBV27 with TRBJ1-1; possible D gene TRBD1, 6 bases. The V gene lost 4 bases and the J gene lost 12 bases, with 21 bases spanning the gap. CDR1 MNHEY and CDR2 SMNVEV come from the germline V gene (reference sequence). The CDR3 runs 14 residues. The CDR3 protein is CASSSSGGGPGTFF. The CDR3 DNA sequence: TGTGCCAGCAGTTCCAGCGGTGGGGGCCCGGGAACTTTCTTT.

This clone was picked up one time. V usage is TRBV7-2 and J usage is TRBJ2-3; 10 nucleotides match TRBD2. The CDR3 spans 15 residues. V lost 5 bases, J lost 14 bases, and 16 bases stayed unmatched. CDR1 and CDR2 (germline): SGHTA, FQGNSA. CDR3 protein: CASSPSGLAELLWYF. CDR3 in DNA: TGTGCCAGCAGCCCATCCGGACTAGCGGAGCTGCTATGGTATTTT.

This clone has a single count. The V gene is TRBV5-1, the J gene TRBJ1-1; 8 positions agree with TRBD1. CDR1 and CDR2 (germline): SGHRS, YFSETQ. CDR3 length: 14 amino acids. Losses at the gene ends were 4 bases for V and 5 bases for J; bases not matched to a gene: 7. The CDR3 sequence: CASSDTGGTTEAFF. CDR3 DNA sequence: TGCGCCAGCAGCGACACAGGGGGGACGACTGAAGCTTTCTTT.

The chain has TRBV4-1 and TRBJ1-5; D remains ambiguous. The V gene lost 0 bases and the J gene lost 4 bases, with 10 bases spanning the gap. Germline V lookup: CDR1 MGHRA, CDR2 YSYEKL. The CDR3 covers 15 residues. CDR3 sequence reads: CASSQDMGRNQPQHF. The CDR3 DNA reads as TGCGCCAGCAGCCAAGATATGGGGAGGAATCAGCCCCAGCATTTT.

The V call is TRBV29-1, the J call TRBJ2-5; TRBD2 matches 7 bases. The ends lost 7 bases at V and 2 bases at J; junction bases unmatched: 10. The CDR3 consists of 14 residues. Per germline, CDR1 SQVTM and CDR2 ANQGSEA. CDR3 sequence (DNA): TGCAGCGGGGGAGCGGGGATGGTGCAAGAGACCCAGTACTTC. Translated, it gives CSGGAGMVQETQYF.

This chain connects TRBV6-6 to TRBJ2-1; weak D call: TRBD2 (5 bases). There are 14 residues in the CDR3. The V end lost 0 bases, the J end lost 6 bases, and 9 bases lay between the germline ends. Per germline, CDR1 MNHNY and CDR2 SVGAGI (reference sequence). The CDR3 coding sequence is TGTGCCAGCAGTTACTCGAATAGCGTCAATGAGCAGTTCTTC. It encodes CASSYSNSVNEQFF.

The rearrangement joins TRBV11-1 to TRBJ2-3; 11 nucleotides line up with TRBD2. V shed 3 bases, J shed 5 bases, and the junction held 4 bases outside the gene matches. The germline V gene encodes CDR1 SGHAT and CDR2 FQDESV (reference sequence). The CDR3 is 15 residues long. The CDR3 is CASSFLAGGIDTQYF. Here the CDR3 DNA reads TGTGCCAGCAGCTTCCTAGCGGGAGGTATAGATACGCAGTATTTT.

This chain links TRBV6-5 with TRBJ2-1; TRBD1 is a possible D gene (6 bases). CDR3 length equals 11 residues. The V end lost 0 bases, the J end lost 14 bases, and 8 bases lay between the germline ends. CDR1 MNHEY and CDR2 SVGAGI come from the germline V gene. The chain's CDR3 is CASSYSRTEFF. DNA of the CDR3: TGTGCCAGCAGTTACTCGAGGACAGAGTTCTTC.

This rearrangement joins TRBV7-2 to TRBJ1-3; tentative D call: TRBD1 (6 bases). Trimming removed 1 base at V and 12 bases at J, with 13 bases between. The CDR3 is 13 amino acids. Germline V gives CDR1 SGHTA, CDR2 FQGNSA. CDR3 DNA: TGTGCCAGCAGCTTAGAGACAGGTCGAGTCATATATTTT. It codes for CASSLETGRVIYF.

The rearrangement links TRBV9 to TRBJ2-3; D might be TRBD2 (7 bases). Germline V gene lookup returns CDR1 SGDLS and CDR2 YYNGEE. V dropped 3 bases and J dropped 0 bases, with 17 bases sitting between them. The CDR3 extends over 17 amino acids. Here the CDR3 DNA reads TGTGCCAGCAGCGATAGAGGGGGGGCCCCTAGCACAGATACGCAGTATTTT. Its translation: CASSDRGGAPSTDTQYF. The entire variable domain, with the rest obtained from reference TRBV9 and TRBJ2-3, is as follows: DSGVTQTPKHLITATGQRVTLRCSPRSGDLSVYWYQQSLDQGLQFLIQYYNGEERAKGNILERFSAQQFPDLHSELNLSSLELGDSALYFCASSDRGGAPSTDTQYFGPGTRLTVL.

The chain carries TRBV5-4 and TRBJ2-3; 9 positions agree with TRBD2. The CDR3 is 17 amino acids. Germline loops: CDR1 SGHNT, CDR2 YYREEE (reference sequence). Trimming removed 1 base from V and 0 bases from J; junction bases left unmatched: 6. Written as DNA, the CDR3 is TGTGCCAGCAGCTTGAGGCTAGCGGGATCTAGCACAGATACGCAGTATTTT. Translated: CASSLRLAGSSTDTQYF.

This rearrangement joins TRBV5-4 to TRBJ2-1; 8 bases are a match to TRBD1. V gave up 2 bases and J gave up 0 bases; unmatched junction bases: 1. The CDR3 spans 15 residues. The V gene's germline CDR1 is SGHNT and CDR2 YYREEE (reference sequence). The CDR3 region has the DNA TGTGCCAGCAGCTTACAGGGGGGCTCCTACAATGAGCAGTTCTTC. Amino acid sequence: CASSLQGGSYNEQFF.

The chain links TRBV14 to TRBJ2-4; D call uncertain. Germline V gene data show CDR1 as SGHDN and CDR2 as FVKESK. V lost 2 bases to trimming and J lost 1 base, with 9 bases between them. The CDR3 sequence is 15 residues long. DNA of the CDR3: TGTGCCAGCAGCCAATCGTCACCCGCCAAAAACATTCAGTACTTC. Its translation is CASSQSSPAKNIQYF.

The CDR3 DNA is TGTGCCAGTAGAAACGGACAGGGGCTCTTGAACACTGAAGCTTTCTTT. Amino acid sequence: CASRNGQGLLNTEAFF. The chain couples TRBV19 to TRBJ1-1; 9 nucleotides match TRBD1. The V and J ends lost 6 bases and 0 bases, in that order; junction bases with no gene match: 8. Germline V gives CDR1 LNHDA, CDR2 SQIVND (reference sequence). CDR3 size: 16 residues.

J is TRBJ1-2 and V is TRBV7-9; D remains unclear. Germline-derived CDR1 and CDR2 are SEHNR and FQNEAQ (reference sequence). V was cut by 8 bases and J by 4 bases, with 14 bases left in between. The CDR3 sequence is 13 residues long. CDR3 loop: CASEDGLSYGYTF. DNA for the CDR3: TGTGCCAGCGAAGACGGCCTATCCTATGGCTACACCTTC.

The chain couples TRBV28 to TRBJ1-6, with a possible D match to TRBD1 (6 bases). V was trimmed by 7 bases and J by 7 bases, leaving 14 bases between them. The CDR3 spans 14 residues. Per germline, CDR1 MDHEN and CDR2 SYDVKM. The CDR3 protein is CASTKVRGNSPLHF. In nucleotides, the CDR3 is TGTGCCAGCACCAAAGTAAGGGGGAATTCACCCCTCCACTTT.

This chain's CDR3 is CASSKAGASTDTQYF. The CDR3, as DNA: TGTGCCAGCTCTAAGGCAGGGGCTAGCACAGATACGCAGTATTTT. This chain connects TRBV25-1 to TRBJ2-3; possibly TRBD1 for D (6 bases). The CDR3 sequence is 15 residues long. Germline CDR1 is MGHDK and CDR2 is SYGVNS. The ends were cut back, 8 bases at V and 0 bases at J, with 15 bases in the middle.

J is TRBJ2-1 and V is TRBV11-2; 13 bases agree with TRBD2. Per germline, CDR1 SGHAT and CDR2 FQNNGV. V shed 5 bases, J shed 7 bases, and the junction held 11 bases outside the gene matches. The CDR3 covers 17 residues. CDR3 amino acids: CASSPTPGLAGRNEQFF. CDR3 nucleotide sequence: TGTGCCAGCAGCCCGACCCCGGGACTAGCGGGAAGGAATGAGCAGTTCTTC.

J is TRBJ1-5 and V is TRBV28; no firm D call. Looked up from germline, CDR1 is MDHEN and CDR2 is SYDVKM. Deletions cut 3 bases from V and 0 bases from J, with 9 bases between. This CDR3 is 15 amino acids long. The CDR3 sequence is CASSFTEYSNQPQHF. Here the CDR3 DNA reads TGTGCCAGCAGTTTCACAGAATATAGCAATCAGCCCCAGCATTTT.

The V and J genes are TRBV2 and TRBJ1-4; no reliable D call. V was shortened by 7 bases and J by 3 bases, with 9 bases between the two germline ends. Per the germline V gene, CDR1 is SNHLY and CDR2 is FYNNEI. This CDR3 contains 13 residues. As DNA, the CDR3 is TGTGCCAGCAAAGGATCTCCTAATGAAAAACTGTTTTTT. Translation gives CASKGSPNEKLFF.

The CDR3 bases are TGCGCCAGCAGCTTCCCAGGGGGGGAGCTGTTTTTT. Residues: CASSFPGGELFF. The genes are TRBV5-1 and TRBJ2-2; tentatively, D is TRBD1 (5 bases). Germline CDR1 is SGHRS and CDR2 is YFSETQ. The CDR3 consists of 12 residues. Trimming shortened V by 2 bases and J by 8 bases, and 7 bases separated the two germline ends. The full variable domain, rest sourced from reference TRBV5-1 and TRBJ2-2, is KAGVTQTPRYLIKTRGQQVTLSCSPISGHRSVSWYQQTPGQGLQFLFEYFSETQRNKGNFPGRFSGRQFSNSRSEMNVSTLELGDSALYLCASSFPGGELFFGEGSRLTVL.

This chain uses TRBV28 with TRBJ2-2; 12 bases line up with TRBD2. From germline, CDR1 is MDHEN and CDR2 SYDVKM. This CDR3 is 14 amino acids long. J lost 6 bases, V lost 5 bases, and 1 base had no gene match. CDR3 sequence (DNA): TGTGCCAGCAGTCTAGCGGGAGGGCCCGGGGAGCTGTTTTTT. Translation gives CASSLAGGPGELFF.

The rearrangement uses TRBV7-3 and TRBJ1-2; D may be TRBD1 (6 bases). CDR1 is SGHTA and CDR2 is FQGTGA in the germline V gene. Trimming cost V 4 bases and J 8 bases, with 20 bases left between them. The CDR3 is 15 amino acids. The DNA of the CDR3 is TGTGCCAGCAGCTCTGGCGGGGGGGCCCCTAGGGGCTACACCTTC. This encodes CASSSGGGAPRGYTF.